This T cell receptor (beta chain) was captured in a study of blood T cell repertoires in COVID-19. Turning to the study itself: Whether acute or convalescent, the COVID-19 samples came from the United States, Italy and Spain.

Method: immunoSEQ multiplex PCR; TCRdb's copy keeps in-frame clones and lacks some. The sample has 300,000 to 350,000 clones; approximately 90% are singletons. Germline CDR1 SGHVS, CDR2 FNYEAQ. The CDR3 contains 15 residues. J lost 2 bases, V lost 6 bases, and 5 bases had no gene match. The sequence was collected from a woman aged 55 to 70 with COVID-19, enrolled during active disease. The sequenced material came from peripheral blood. V is TRBV7-6 and J is TRBJ2-1, with 9 bases identical to TRBD2. CDR3 DNA: TGTGCCAGCAGACTTCTAGCGGGGCCCTACAATGAGCAGTTCTTC. Its translation: CASRLLAGPYNEQFF.